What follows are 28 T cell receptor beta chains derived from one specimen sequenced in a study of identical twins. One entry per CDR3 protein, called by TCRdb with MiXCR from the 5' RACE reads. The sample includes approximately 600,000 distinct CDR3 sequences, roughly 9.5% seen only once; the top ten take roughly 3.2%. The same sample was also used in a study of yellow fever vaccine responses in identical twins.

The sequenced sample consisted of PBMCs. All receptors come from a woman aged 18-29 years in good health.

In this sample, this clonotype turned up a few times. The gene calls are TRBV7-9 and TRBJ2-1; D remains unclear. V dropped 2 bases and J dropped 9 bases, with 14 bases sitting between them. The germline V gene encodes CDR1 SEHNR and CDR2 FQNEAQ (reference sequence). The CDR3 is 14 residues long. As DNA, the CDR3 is TGTGCCAGCAGCTTATTCCTAGACTTCAGTGAGCAGTTCTTC. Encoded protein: CASSLFLDFSEQFF.

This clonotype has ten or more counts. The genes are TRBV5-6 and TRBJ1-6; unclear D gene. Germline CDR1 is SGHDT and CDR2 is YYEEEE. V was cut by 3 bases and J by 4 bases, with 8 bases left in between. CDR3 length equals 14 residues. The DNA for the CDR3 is TGTGCCAGCAGCTCGGGCTTTTATAATTCACCCCTCCACTTT. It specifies CASSSGFYNSPLHF.

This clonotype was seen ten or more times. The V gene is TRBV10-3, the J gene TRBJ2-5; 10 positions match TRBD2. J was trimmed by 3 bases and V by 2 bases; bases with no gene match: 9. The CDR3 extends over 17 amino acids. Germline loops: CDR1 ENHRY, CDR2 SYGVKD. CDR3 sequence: CAISEEVAGGPKETQYF. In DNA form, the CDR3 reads TGTGCCATCAGTGAGGAGGTAGCGGGGGGACCAAAAGAGACCCAGTACTTC.

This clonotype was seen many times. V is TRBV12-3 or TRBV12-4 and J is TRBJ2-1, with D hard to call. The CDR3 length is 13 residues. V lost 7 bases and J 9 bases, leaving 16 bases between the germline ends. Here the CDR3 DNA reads TGTGCCAGCACGGCCGTTGGGCTTTCTGAGCAGTTCTTC. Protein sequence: CASTAVGLSEQFF.

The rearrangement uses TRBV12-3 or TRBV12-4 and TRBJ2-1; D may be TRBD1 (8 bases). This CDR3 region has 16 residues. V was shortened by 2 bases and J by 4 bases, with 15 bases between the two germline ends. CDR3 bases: TGTGCCAGCAGTTTAACGGACAGGGAGGGGTACAATGAGCAGTTCTTC. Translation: CASSLTDREGYNEQFF.

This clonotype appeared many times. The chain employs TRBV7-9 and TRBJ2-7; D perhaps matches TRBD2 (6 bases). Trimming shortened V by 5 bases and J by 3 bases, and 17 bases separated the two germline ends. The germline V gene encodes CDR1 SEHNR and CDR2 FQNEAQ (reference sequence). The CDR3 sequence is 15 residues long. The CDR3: CASSQNPQGGYEQYF. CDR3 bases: TGTGCCAGCAGCCAAAACCCCCAGGGAGGCTACGAGCAGTACTTC.

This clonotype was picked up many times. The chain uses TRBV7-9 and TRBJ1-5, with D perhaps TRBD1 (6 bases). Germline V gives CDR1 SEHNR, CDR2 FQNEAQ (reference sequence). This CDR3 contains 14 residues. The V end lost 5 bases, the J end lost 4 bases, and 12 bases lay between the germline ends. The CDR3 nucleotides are TGTGCCAGCAGCCCTGCAGGGGCTAATCAGCCCCAGCATTTT. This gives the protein CASSPAGANQPQHF.

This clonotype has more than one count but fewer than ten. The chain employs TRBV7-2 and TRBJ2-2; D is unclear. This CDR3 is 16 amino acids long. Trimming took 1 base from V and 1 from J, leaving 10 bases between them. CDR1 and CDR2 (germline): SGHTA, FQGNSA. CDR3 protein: CASSLGRKKNTGELFF. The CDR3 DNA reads TGTGCCAGCAGCTTAGGACGGAAAAAGAACACCGGGGAGCTGTTTTTT.

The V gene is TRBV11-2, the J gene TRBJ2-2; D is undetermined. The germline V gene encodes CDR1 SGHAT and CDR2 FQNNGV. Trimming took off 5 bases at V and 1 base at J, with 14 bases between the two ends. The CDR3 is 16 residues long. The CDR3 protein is CASSLGLSRNTGELFF. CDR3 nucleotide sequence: TGTGCCAGCAGCCTGGGCCTCTCTCGGAACACCGGGGAGCTGTTTTTT.

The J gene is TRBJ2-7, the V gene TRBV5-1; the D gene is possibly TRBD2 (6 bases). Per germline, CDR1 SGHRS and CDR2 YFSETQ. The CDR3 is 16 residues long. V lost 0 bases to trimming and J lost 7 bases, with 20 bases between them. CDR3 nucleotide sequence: TGCGCCAGCAGCTTGGGACAGAATGGGCGGCGGGGAGAGCAGTACTTC. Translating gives CASSLGQNGRRGEQYF. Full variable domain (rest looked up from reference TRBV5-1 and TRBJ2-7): KAGVTQTPRYLIKTRGQQVTLSCSPISGHRSVSWYQQTPGQGLQFLFEYFSETQRNKGNFPGRFSGRQFSNSRSEMNVSTLELGDSALYLCASSLGQNGRRGEQYFGPGTRLTVT.

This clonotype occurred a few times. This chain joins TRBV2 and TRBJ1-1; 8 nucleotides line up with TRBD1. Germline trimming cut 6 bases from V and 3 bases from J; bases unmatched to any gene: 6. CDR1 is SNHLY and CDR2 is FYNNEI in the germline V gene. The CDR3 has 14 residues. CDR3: CASSDRGMDTEAFF. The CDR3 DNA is TGTGCCAGCAGCGACAGGGGCATGGACACTGAAGCTTTCTTT. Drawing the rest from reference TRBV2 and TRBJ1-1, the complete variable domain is EPEVTQTPSHQVTQMGQEVILRCVPISNHLYFYWYRQILGQKVEFLVSFYNNEISEKSEIFDDQFSVERPDGSNFTLKIRSTKLEDSAMYFCASSDRGMDTEAFFGQGTRLTVV.

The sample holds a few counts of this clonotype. The CDR3 reads CASSRKRGRAESQYF. Here the CDR3 DNA reads TGCGCCAGCAGCCGAAAACGCGGGAGAGCGGAATCGCAGTATTTT. The gene calls are TRBV4-3 and TRBJ2-3; the match to TRBD2 covers 7 bases. V shed 4 bases, J shed 10 bases, and the junction held 14 bases outside the gene matches. Germline loops: CDR1 LGHNA, CDR2 YSLEER. The CDR3 contains 15 residues.

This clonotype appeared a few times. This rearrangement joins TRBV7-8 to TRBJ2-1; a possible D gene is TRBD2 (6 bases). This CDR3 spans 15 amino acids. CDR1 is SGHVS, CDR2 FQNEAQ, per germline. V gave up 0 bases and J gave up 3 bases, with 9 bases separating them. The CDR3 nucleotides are TGTGCCAGCAGCTTAGCCCTAGCGCACTACAATGAGCAGTTCTTC. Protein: CASSLALAHYNEQFF.

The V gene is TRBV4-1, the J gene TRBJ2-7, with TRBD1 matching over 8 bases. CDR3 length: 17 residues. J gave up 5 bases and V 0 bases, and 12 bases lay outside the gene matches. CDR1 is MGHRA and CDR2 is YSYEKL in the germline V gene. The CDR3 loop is CASSQDGRTGIRDEQYF. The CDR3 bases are TGCGCCAGCAGCCAAGATGGCAGGACAGGGATTCGGGACGAGCAGTACTTC.

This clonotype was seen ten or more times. The CDR3 loop reads CASSLSWDLHSEEQYF. DNA for the CDR3: TGTGCCAGCAGTTTATCCTGGGATCTTCACTCGGAGGAGCAGTACTTC. The chain has TRBV27 and TRBJ2-7; D gene ambiguous. This CDR3 comprises 16 residues. V was cut by 0 bases and J by 7 bases, with 19 bases left in between. In germline, CDR1 is MNHEY, CDR2 SMNVEV (reference sequence).

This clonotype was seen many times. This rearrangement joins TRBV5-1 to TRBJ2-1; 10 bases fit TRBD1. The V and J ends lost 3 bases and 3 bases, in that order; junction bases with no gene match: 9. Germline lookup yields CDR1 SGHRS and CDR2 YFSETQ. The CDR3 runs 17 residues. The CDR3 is CASSSVTGTGVYNEQFF. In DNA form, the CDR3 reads TGCGCCAGCAGCTCGGTTACCGGGACAGGGGTCTACAATGAGCAGTTCTTC.

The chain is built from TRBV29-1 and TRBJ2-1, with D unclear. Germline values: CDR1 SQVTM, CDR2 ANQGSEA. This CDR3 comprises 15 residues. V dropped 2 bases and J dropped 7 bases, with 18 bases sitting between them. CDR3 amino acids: CSVEYLRLPVNEQFF. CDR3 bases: TGCAGCGTTGAATATCTGCGCCTTCCGGTAAATGAGCAGTTCTTC.

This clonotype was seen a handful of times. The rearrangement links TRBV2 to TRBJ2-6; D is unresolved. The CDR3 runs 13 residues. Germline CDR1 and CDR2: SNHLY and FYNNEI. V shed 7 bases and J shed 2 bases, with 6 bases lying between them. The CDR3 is CASKVAGANVLTF. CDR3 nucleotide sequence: TGTGCCAGCAAAGTGGCTGGGGCCAACGTCCTGACTTTC.

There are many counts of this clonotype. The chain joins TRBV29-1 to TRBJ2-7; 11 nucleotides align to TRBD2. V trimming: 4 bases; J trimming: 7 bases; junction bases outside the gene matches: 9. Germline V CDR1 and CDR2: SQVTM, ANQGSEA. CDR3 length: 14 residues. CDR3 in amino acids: CSVATSGRRGEQYF. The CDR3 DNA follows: TGCAGCGTTGCCACTAGCGGGAGAAGAGGGGAGCAGTACTTC.

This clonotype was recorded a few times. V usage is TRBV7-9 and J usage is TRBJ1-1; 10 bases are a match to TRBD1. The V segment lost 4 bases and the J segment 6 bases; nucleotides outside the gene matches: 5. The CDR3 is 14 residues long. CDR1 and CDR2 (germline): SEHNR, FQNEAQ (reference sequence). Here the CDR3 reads CASSSWDRGAEAFF. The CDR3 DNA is TGTGCCAGCAGCTCGTGGGACAGGGGCGCTGAAGCTTTCTTT.

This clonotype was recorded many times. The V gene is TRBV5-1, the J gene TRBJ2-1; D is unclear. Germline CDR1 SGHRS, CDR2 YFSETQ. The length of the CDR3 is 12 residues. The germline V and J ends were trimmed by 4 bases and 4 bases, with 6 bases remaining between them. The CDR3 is CASSSLYNEQFF. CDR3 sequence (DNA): TGCGCCAGCAGCAGTCTTTACAATGAGCAGTTCTTC. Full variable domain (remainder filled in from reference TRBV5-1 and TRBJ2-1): KAGVTQTPRYLIKTRGQQVTLSCSPISGHRSVSWYQQTPGQGLQFLFEYFSETQRNKGNFPGRFSGRQFSNSRSEMNVSTLELGDSALYLCASSSLYNEQFFGPGTRLTVL.

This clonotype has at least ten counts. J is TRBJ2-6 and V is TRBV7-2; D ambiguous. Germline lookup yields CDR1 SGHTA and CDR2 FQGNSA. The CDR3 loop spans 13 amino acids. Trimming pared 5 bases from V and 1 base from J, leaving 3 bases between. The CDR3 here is CASSGSGANVLTF. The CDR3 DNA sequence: TGTGCCAGCAGCGGGTCTGGGGCCAACGTCCTGACTTTC.

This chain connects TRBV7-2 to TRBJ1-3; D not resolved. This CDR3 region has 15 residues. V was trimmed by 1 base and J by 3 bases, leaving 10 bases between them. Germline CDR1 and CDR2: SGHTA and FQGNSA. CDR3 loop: CASSLERQSGNTIYF. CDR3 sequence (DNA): TGTGCCAGCAGCTTAGAGCGGCAAAGTGGAAACACCATATATTTT.

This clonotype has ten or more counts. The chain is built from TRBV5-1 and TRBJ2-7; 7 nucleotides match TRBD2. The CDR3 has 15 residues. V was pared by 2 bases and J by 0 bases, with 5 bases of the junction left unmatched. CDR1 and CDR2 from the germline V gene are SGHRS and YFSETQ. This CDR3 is CASSFGGSSSYEQYF. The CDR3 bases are TGCGCCAGCAGCTTCGGGGGGTCGAGCTCCTACGAGCAGTACTTC. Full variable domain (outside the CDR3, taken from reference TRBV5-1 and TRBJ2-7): KAGVTQTPRYLIKTRGQQVTLSCSPISGHRSVSWYQQTPGQGLQFLFEYFSETQRNKGNFPGRFSGRQFSNSRSEMNVSTLELGDSALYLCASSFGGSSSYEQYFGPGTRLTVT.

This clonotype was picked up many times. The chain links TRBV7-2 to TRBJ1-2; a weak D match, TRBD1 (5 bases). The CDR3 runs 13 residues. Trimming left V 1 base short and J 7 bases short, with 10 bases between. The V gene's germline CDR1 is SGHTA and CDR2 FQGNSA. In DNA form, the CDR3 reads TGTGCCAGCAGCTTAGTTGCAGGGTCTGGCTACACCTTC. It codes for CASSLVAGSGYTF.

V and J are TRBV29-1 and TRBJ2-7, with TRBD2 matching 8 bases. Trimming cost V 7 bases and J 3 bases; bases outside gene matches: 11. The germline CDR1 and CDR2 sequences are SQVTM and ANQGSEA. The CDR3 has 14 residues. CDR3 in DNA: TGCAGCGCCCGGGGGGGGACTTCCAACTACGAGCAGTACTTC. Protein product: CSARGGTSNYEQYF.

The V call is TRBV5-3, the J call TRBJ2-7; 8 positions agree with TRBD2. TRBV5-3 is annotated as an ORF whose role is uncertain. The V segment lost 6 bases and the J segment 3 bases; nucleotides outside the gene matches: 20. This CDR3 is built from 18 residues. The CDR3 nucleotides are TGTGCCAGAACCTTCCGGCTCCAACTAGCGGAGATTTTCTACGAGCAGTACTTC. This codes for CARTFRLQLAEIFYEQYF.

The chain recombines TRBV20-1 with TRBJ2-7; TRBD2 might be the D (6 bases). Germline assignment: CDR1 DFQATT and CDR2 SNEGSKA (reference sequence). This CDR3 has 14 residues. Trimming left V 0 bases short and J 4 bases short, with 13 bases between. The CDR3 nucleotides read TGCAGTGCTAGAGACTCCTCCGGGAGATACGAGCAGTACTTC. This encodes CSARDSSGRYEQYF.